The next 32 T cell receptor beta chains were all read from a single sample in a study of cytomegalovirus exposure and HLA in healthy donors. PCR involved 60 Vbeta and 13 Jbeta primers. The table came from immunoSEQ multiplex PCR; TCRdb's copy has only in-frame clones and leaves some out. This table holds around 120,000 clones, 70% to 85% found once. The sequenced sample was PBMCs. These receptors were obtained from a boy between 10 and 17 years old in good health and CMV-seronegative.

About this clone: A read error may produce the germline difference seen at one junction end. The chain carries TRBV15 and TRBJ1-2, with 10 positions matching TRBD1. This CDR3 has 14 residues. The germline CDR1 and CDR2 sequences are LNHNV and YYDKDF (reference sequence). CDR3 DNA: TGTGCCACAACACCCGACAGGGGGCCAGATGGCTACCCCTTC. Amino acid sequence: CATTPDRGPDGYPF. The complete variable domain, with remaining parts taken from reference TRBV15 and TRBJ1-2, reads DAMVIQNPRYQVTQFGKPVTLSCSQTLNHNVMYWYQQKSSQAPKLLFHYYDKDFNNEADTPDNFQSRRPNTSFCFLDIRSPGLGDTAMYLCATTPDRGPDGYPFGSGTRLTVV.

This clone was seen a single time. The DNA for the CDR3 is TGCAGCGTTGGAGCGGGAGCTCTCAATGAGCAGTTCTTC. Translated, it gives CSVGAGALNEQFF. The chain couples TRBV29-1 to TRBJ2-1, with 8 bases matching TRBD2. The trim removed 4 bases at V and 6 bases at J, leaving 5 bases unmatched. Germline V gives CDR1 SQVTM, CDR2 ANQGSEA. The CDR3 is 13 residues long.

The J gene is TRBJ2-1, the V gene TRBV27; D possibly corresponds to TRBD1 (7 bases). Germline V gene lookup returns CDR1 MNHEY and CDR2 SMNVEV (reference sequence). The CDR3 length is 13 residues. Between the trimmed V and J ends, which lost 6 bases and 4 bases, there was a span of 10 bases. For the CDR3, the DNA is TGTGCCAGCAGACAGGGGACTTACAATGAGCAGTTCTTC. Translated, it gives CASRQGTYNEQFF.

V gene TRBV7-9 combines with J gene TRBJ1-1; 10 bases align to TRBD1. With 4 bases clipped from V and 2 bases from J, the junction kept 4 bases outside the gene matches. This CDR3 spans 15 amino acids. Germline V CDR1 and CDR2: SEHNR, FQNEAQ (reference sequence). The CDR3 region has the DNA TGTGCCAGCAGCTCCGAGACAGGGGGCAACACTGAAGCTTTCTTT. This translates into CASSSETGGNTEAFF.

The DNA of the CDR3 is TGTGCCAGCAGCGAACTAGGGAATGAGCAGTTCTTC. This gives the protein CASSELGNEQFF. The V call is TRBV7-9, the J call TRBJ2-1, with D possibly matching TRBD2 (5 bases). Germline V gene data show CDR1 as SEHNR and CDR2 as FQNEAQ (reference sequence). The CDR3 has 12 residues. Trimming took off 5 bases at V and 7 bases at J, with 9 bases between the two ends. Complete variable domain (other parts from reference TRBV7-9 and TRBJ2-1): DTGVSQNPRHKITKRGQNVTFRCDPISEHNRLYWYRQTLGQGPEFLTYFQNEAQLEKSRLLSDRFSAERPKGSFSTLEIQRTEQGDSAMYLCASSELGNEQFFGPGTRLTVL.

This clone was recorded once. V and J are TRBV7-8 and TRBJ1-1; D might be TRBD1 (5 bases). Trimming stripped 3 bases from V and 3 bases from J, with 14 bases between. This CDR3 is built from 15 residues. Germline V lookup: CDR1 SGHVS, CDR2 FQNEAQ. The CDR3 sequence is CASSFAEGKYTEAFF. The CDR3 DNA follows: TGTGCCAGCAGCTTTGCGGAGGGGAAGTACACTGAAGCTTTCTTT. The complete variable domain, with remaining parts taken from reference TRBV7-8 and TRBJ1-1, reads GAGVSQSPRYKVAKRGQDVALRCDPISGHVSLFWYQQALGQGPEFLTYFQNEAQLDKSGLPSDRFFAERPEGSVSTLKIQRTQQEDSAVYLCASSFAEGKYTEAFFGQGTRLTVV.

The V and J genes are TRBV4-3 and TRBJ1-3; no reliable D call. V dropped 4 bases and J dropped 2 bases, with 9 bases sitting between them. Germline loops: CDR1 LGHNA, CDR2 YSLEER. The CDR3 extends over 14 amino acids. For the CDR3, the DNA is TGCGCCAGCAGCCGCGCCCTAGCTGGAAACACCATATATTTT. It yields the protein CASSRALAGNTIYF.

The chain recombines TRBV4-3 with TRBJ2-7, with D perhaps TRBD2 (6 bases). Looked up from germline, CDR1 is LGHNA and CDR2 is YSLEER. The V end lost 0 bases, the J end lost 0 bases, and 9 bases lay between the germline ends. The CDR3 runs to 15 residues. CDR3 DNA sequence: TGCGCCAGCAGCCAAGAGCGGGGACCCTCCTACGAGCAGTACTTC. Translation: CASSQERGPSYEQYF.

This rearrangement joins TRBV6-5 to TRBJ2-3; 7 bases match TRBD2. The CDR3 length is 16 residues. V shed 2 bases, J shed 0 bases, and the junction held 5 bases outside the gene matches. Germline CDR1 is MNHEY and CDR2 is SVGAGI. For the CDR3, the DNA is TGTGCCAGCAGTTACCATGGCGGGAGCAGCACAGATACGCAGTATTTT. It specifies CASSYHGGSSTDTQYF.

There are a few counts of this clone. This chain uses TRBV5-5 with TRBJ2-7; D is undetermined. There are 13 residues in the CDR3. Deletions cut 1 base from V and 0 bases from J, with 5 bases between. Germline values: CDR1 SGHKS, CDR2 YYEKEE (reference sequence). The CDR3: CASSLFSSYEQYF. In nucleotides, the CDR3 is TGTGCCAGCAGCTTGTTCAGCTCCTACGAGCAGTACTTC.

The chain carries TRBV7-2 and TRBJ2-5, with D hard to call. The J call may be wrong; the DNA end is better matched by TRBJ2-7. The CDR3 totals 12 residues. Germline CDR1 SGHTA, CDR2 FQGNSA. The DNA of the CDR3 is TGTGCCAGCAGCGAAAACCACTACGAGCAGTACTTC. It specifies CASSENHYEQYF.

The chain links TRBV11-1 to TRBJ1-2; TRBD1 might be the D (6 bases). In germline, CDR1 is SGHAT, CDR2 FQDESV (reference sequence). The V end was cut by 5 bases, the J end by 4 bases, with 11 bases between. The CDR3 length is 13 residues. The CDR3, as DNA: TGTGCCAGCAGCAGGGACACGGCCTATGGCTACACCTTC. Translation: CASSRDTAYGYTF.

The rearrangement links TRBV19 to TRBJ1-2; no firm D call. Looked up from germline, CDR1 is LNHDA and CDR2 is SQIVND (reference sequence). The CDR3 extends over 15 amino acids. Between the trimmed V and J ends, which lost 6 bases and 3 bases, there was a span of 17 bases. The CDR3 here is CASRNERARDYGYTF. Here the CDR3 DNA reads TGTGCCAGTAGAAACGAGCGGGCGAGGGACTATGGCTACACCTTC.

The gene calls are TRBV4-1 and TRBJ2-7, with 11 positions matching TRBD2. V lost 6 bases to trimming and J lost 4 bases; unmatched junction nucleotides: 5. CDR1 is MGHRA, CDR2 YSYEKL, per germline. This CDR3 spans 14 amino acids. CDR3 protein: CASRDTSGSYEQYF. CDR3 coding DNA: TGCGCCAGCAGGGACACTAGCGGGAGTTACGAGCAGTACTTC.

The chain employs TRBV7-9 and TRBJ2-1; TRBD1 aligns across 8 bases. The CDR3 spans 15 residues. Germline V gene data show CDR1 as SEHNR and CDR2 as FQNEAQ (reference sequence). V lost 5 bases to trimming and J lost 0 bases; unmatched junction nucleotides: 3. DNA for the CDR3: TGTGCCAGCAGCGCTGACAGGGGCTCCTACAATGAGCAGTTCTTC. Translation: CASSADRGSYNEQFF.

Here the CDR3 reads CASSMRGMRSGELFF. In nucleotides, the CDR3 is TGTGCCAGTAGTATGCGGGGAATGAGGTCCGGGGAGCTGTTTTTT. J is TRBJ2-2 and V is TRBV19; tentatively, D is TRBD2 (6 bases). CDR1 is LNHDA and CDR2 is SQIVND in the germline V gene (reference sequence). The CDR3 runs 15 residues. The germline V and J ends were trimmed by 3 bases and 6 bases, with 14 bases remaining between them.

This CDR3 reads CASSIDRGYYGYTF. CDR3 sequence (DNA): TGTGCCAGTAGTATTGACAGGGGATACTATGGCTACACCTTC. The chain couples TRBV19 to TRBJ1-2, with TRBD1 matching over 8 bases. Unmatched junction bases numbered 3, after V lost 3 bases and J lost 3 bases. Germline V CDR1 and CDR2: LNHDA, SQIVND (reference sequence). The CDR3 runs 14 residues.

The J gene is TRBJ1-1, the V gene TRBV27; D gene uncertain. Germline CDR1 reads MNHEY; CDR2 reads SMNVEV (reference sequence). V lost 6 bases, J lost 0 bases, and 11 bases lay in between. CDR3 size: 14 residues. The CDR3 nucleotides read TGTGCCAGCAGGCCCCGAGTTATGAACACTGAAGCTTTCTTT. Its translation is CASRPRVMNTEAFF.

The chain uses TRBV4-2 and TRBJ2-4; 8 bases fit TRBD2. Germline V gene sequence: CDR1 LGHNA, CDR2 YNFKEQ. The CDR3 has 13 residues. V lost 8 bases and J lost 5; bases outside the gene matches: 5. The CDR3 sequence is CASAGGAQNIQYF. In DNA form, the CDR3 reads TGTGCCAGCGCCGGGGGGGCCCAAAACATTCAGTACTTC.

The chain couples TRBV15 to TRBJ1-1, with D tentatively TRBD1 (5 bases). Germline values: CDR1 LNHNV, CDR2 YYDKDF (reference sequence). This CDR3 is built from 15 residues. V lost 0 bases, J lost 5 bases, and 13 bases lay in between. CDR3 coding DNA: TGTGCCACCAGCAGAGAAGGACGGACAATTACTGAAGCTTTCTTT. Amino acids: CATSREGRTITEAFF.

This chain uses TRBV9 with TRBJ1-4; D is ambiguous. Trimming shortened V by 4 bases and J by 4 bases, and 5 bases separated the two germline ends. Germline V lookup: CDR1 SGDLS, CDR2 YYNGEE. CDR3 length: 12 residues. CDR3 loop: CASSRSNEKLFF. CDR3 sequence (DNA): TGTGCCAGCAGCCGTAGTAATGAAAAACTGTTTTTT. Using reference TRBV9 and TRBJ1-4 for the parts outside the CDR3, the full variable domain is DSGVTQTPKHLITATGQRVTLRCSPRSGDLSVYWYQQSLDQGLQFLIQYYNGEERAKGNILERFSAQQFPDLHSELNLSSLELGDSALYFCASSRSNEKLFFGSGTQLSVL.

The chain couples TRBV10-3 to TRBJ2-3; D perhaps matches TRBD2 (6 bases). The CDR3 is 15 residues long. The V end lost 2 bases, the J end lost 3 bases, and 12 bases lay between the germline ends. Germline V gene sequence: CDR1 ENHRY, CDR2 SYGVKD. Here the CDR3 reads CAISEAVRETDTQYF. DNA for the CDR3: TGTGCCATCAGTGAGGCGGTTCGGGAGACAGATACGCAGTATTTT.

CDR3 in amino acids: CASSQMEGRTEAFF. In DNA form, the CDR3 reads TGTGCCAGCAGCCAAATGGAGGGGCGCACTGAAGCTTTCTTT. This chain uses TRBV6-5 with TRBJ1-1; TRBD1 is a possible D gene (5 bases). V dropped 6 bases and J dropped 4 bases, with 15 bases sitting between them. CDR3 length: 14 amino acids. Germline values: CDR1 MNHEY, CDR2 SVGAGI.

The chain links TRBV2 to TRBJ1-3, with a weak D call TRBD1 (5 bases). CDR1 and CDR2 from the germline V gene are SNHLY and FYNNEI. The CDR3 runs to 14 residues. V lost 2 bases, J lost 3 bases, and 8 bases lay in between. This CDR3 reads CASSEQGGGNTIYF. Written as DNA, the CDR3 is TGTGCCAGCAGTGAACAGGGAGGTGGAAACACCATATATTTT.

The chain has TRBV19 and TRBJ1-2; unclear D gene. The V end lost 8 bases, the J end lost 1 base, and 11 bases lay between the germline ends. The CDR3 extends over 13 amino acids. Germline values: CDR1 LNHDA, CDR2 SQIVND (reference sequence). Here the CDR3 DNA reads TGTGCCAGTCGCCTAGATCATAACTATGGCTACACCTTC. This encodes CASRLDHNYGYTF.

This sequence joins TRBV7-6 and TRBJ1-2; D possibly corresponds to TRBD1 (6 bases). Germline loops: CDR1 SGHVS, CDR2 FNYEAQ. Between the trimmed V and J ends, which lost 4 bases and 8 bases, there was a span of 17 bases. The CDR3 totals 14 residues. CDR3 loop: CASSSADRPIGYTF. The CDR3, as DNA: TGTGCCAGCAGCTCCGCGGACAGACCTATAGGCTACACCTTC.

J is TRBJ2-1 and V is TRBV25-1; 7 nucleotides agree with TRBD2. The germline gives CDR1 MGHDK, CDR2 SYGVNS. This CDR3 region has 12 residues. V trimming: 3 bases; J trimming: 7 bases; junction bases outside the gene matches: 0. This CDR3 is CASSDGGNEQFF. In nucleotides, the CDR3 is TGTGCCAGCAGTGACGGGGGGAATGAGCAGTTCTTC.

CDR3 in amino acids: CASRSLGSNTGELFF. CDR3 bases: TGTGCCAGCAGGTCTCTAGGTTCTAACACCGGGGAGCTGTTTTTT. The gene calls are TRBV6-5 and TRBJ2-2, with D uncertain. CDR3 length: 15 residues. V lost 6 bases and J lost 2, with 13 bases in between. Germline CDR1 and CDR2: MNHEY and SVGAGI.

The V gene is TRBV7-2, the J gene TRBJ2-7; 8 positions agree with TRBD2. Germline V CDR1 and CDR2: SGHTA, FQGNSA. V trimming: 6 bases; J trimming: 4 bases; junction bases outside the gene matches: 5. This CDR3 comprises 13 residues. The CDR3 DNA reads as TGTGCCAGCAGTCCGGGACTAGAATACGAGCAGTACTTC. Amino acids: CASSPGLEYEQYF.

The gene calls are TRBV19 and TRBJ2-7; 8 nucleotides match TRBD2. This CDR3 region has 14 residues. With 5 bases clipped from V and 2 bases from J, the junction kept 5 bases outside the gene matches. From germline, CDR1 is LNHDA and CDR2 SQIVND (reference sequence). CDR3 nucleotides: TGTGCCAGTAGTCCGAGCGGGAGCACCTACGAGCAGTACTTC. Translating it yields CASSPSGSTYEQYF.

The chain combines TRBV7-9 with TRBJ2-1, with 9 positions matching TRBD1. The CDR3 runs to 13 residues. After removal of 4 bases from V and 6 bases from J, the junction contained 1 base not matched to a gene. Germline CDR1 SEHNR, CDR2 FQNEAQ (reference sequence). In DNA, the CDR3 is TGTGCCAGCAGCTCGACAGGGGGCAATGAGCAGTTCTTC. Protein: CASSSTGGNEQFF.

J is TRBJ1-2 and V is TRBV4-3; D not certain. The V gene lost 4 bases and the J gene lost 4 bases, with 13 bases spanning the gap. The CDR3 has 14 residues. CDR1 is LGHNA, CDR2 YSLEER, per germline. CDR3 loop: CASSPQVESYGYTF. The CDR3 region has the DNA TGCGCCAGCAGCCCCCAGGTAGAGAGCTATGGCTACACCTTC.